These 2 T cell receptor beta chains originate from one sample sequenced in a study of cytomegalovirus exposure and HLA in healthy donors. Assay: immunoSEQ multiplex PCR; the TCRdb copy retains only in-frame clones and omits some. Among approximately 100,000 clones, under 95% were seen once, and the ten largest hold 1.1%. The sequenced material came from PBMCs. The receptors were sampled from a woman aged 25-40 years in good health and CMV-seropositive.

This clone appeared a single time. The CDR3 protein is CASSPSPVVGYTF. CDR3 bases: TGTGCCAGCAGCCCGAGCCCTGTTGTTGGCTACACCTTC. The gene calls are TRBV28 and TRBJ1-2, with D unclear. Germline-derived CDR1 and CDR2 are MDHEN and SYDVKM. The CDR3 totals 13 residues. Deletions cut 6 bases from V and 7 bases from J, with 15 bases between.

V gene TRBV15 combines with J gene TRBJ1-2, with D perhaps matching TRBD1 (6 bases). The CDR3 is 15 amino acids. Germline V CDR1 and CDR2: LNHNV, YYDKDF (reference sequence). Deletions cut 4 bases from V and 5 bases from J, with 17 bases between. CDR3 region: CATSTRTAGWYGYTF. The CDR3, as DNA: TGTGCCACCAGCACCAGGACAGCCGGTTGGTATGGCTACACCTTC.